The clone carrying this T cell receptor (beta chain) was seen only a few times. A much larger clone lies a single base off, so this may be a read error. Through a sample-barcoded 5' primer and a J-beta primer mix, a second PCR was run for roughly 6 to 12 cycles. TCRdb re-derived calls from the 5' RACE reads in MiXCR, one entry per CDR3 protein. The table has about 1,800,000 distinct CDR3 sequences, over 25% seen once. This sample was included in a study of blood T cells in healthy people across ages. The CDR3 extends over 14 amino acids. Germline V gives CDR1 SGHTA, CDR2 FQGNSA. Trimming took off 4 bases at V and 13 bases at J, with 20 bases between the two ends.

V usage is TRBV7-2 and J usage is TRBJ2-1, with unresolved D. Sequences were obtained from blood. The receptor comes from a woman aged 30 to 39 in good health. CDR3 sequence: CASSSMTAVWTQFF. The CDR3 nucleotides read TGTGCCAGCAGCTCGATGACCGCCGTTTGGACCCAGTTCTTC. The entire variable domain, with the rest obtained from reference TRBV7-2 and TRBJ2-1, is as follows: GAGVSQSPSNKVTEKGKDVELRCDPISGHTALYWYRQSLGQGLEFLIYFQGNSAPDKSGLPSDRFSAERTGGSVSTLTIQRTQQEDSAVYLCASSSMTAVWTQFFGPGTRLTVL.